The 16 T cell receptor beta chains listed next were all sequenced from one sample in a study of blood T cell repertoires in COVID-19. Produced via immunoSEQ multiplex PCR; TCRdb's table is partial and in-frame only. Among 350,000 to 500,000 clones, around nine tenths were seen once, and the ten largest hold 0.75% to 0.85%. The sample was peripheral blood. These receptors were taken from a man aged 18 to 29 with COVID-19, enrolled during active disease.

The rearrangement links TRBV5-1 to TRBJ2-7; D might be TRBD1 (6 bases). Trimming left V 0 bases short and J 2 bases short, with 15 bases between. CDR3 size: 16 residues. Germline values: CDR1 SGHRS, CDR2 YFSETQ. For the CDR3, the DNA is TGCGCCAGCAGCTTGGGGTGGGGGCTTCCACCCTACGAGCAGTACTTC. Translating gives CASSLGWGLPPYEQYF.

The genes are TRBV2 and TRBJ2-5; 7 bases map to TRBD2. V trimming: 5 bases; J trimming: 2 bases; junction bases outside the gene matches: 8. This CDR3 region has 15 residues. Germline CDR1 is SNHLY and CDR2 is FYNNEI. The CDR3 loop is CASSLRERGQETQYF. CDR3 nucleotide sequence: TGTGCCAGCAGTTTGAGAGAGCGGGGACAAGAGACCCAGTACTTC. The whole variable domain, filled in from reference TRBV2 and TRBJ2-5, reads EPEVTQTPSHQVTQMGQEVILRCVPISNHLYFYWYRQILGQKVEFLVSFYNNEISEKSEIFDDQFSVERPDGSNFTLKIRSTKLEDSAMYFCASSLRERGQETQYFGPGTRLLVL.

Here the CDR3 DNA reads TGTGCCAGCAGTGAAGGGGGCAGCTATGGCTACACCTTC. Translation: CASSEGGSYGYTF. The J gene is TRBJ1-2, the V gene TRBV2; TRBD1 is a possible D gene (5 bases). CDR3 length: 13 amino acids. Germline V gene sequence: CDR1 SNHLY, CDR2 FYNNEI. V was pared by 1 base and J by 4 bases, with 7 bases between.

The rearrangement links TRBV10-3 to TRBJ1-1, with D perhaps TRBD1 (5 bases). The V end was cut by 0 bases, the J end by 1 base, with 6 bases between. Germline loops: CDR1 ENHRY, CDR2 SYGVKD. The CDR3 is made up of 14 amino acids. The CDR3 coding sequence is TGTGCCATCAGTGAGTCGCAGGGGAACACTGAAGCTTTCTTT. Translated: CAISESQGNTEAFF.

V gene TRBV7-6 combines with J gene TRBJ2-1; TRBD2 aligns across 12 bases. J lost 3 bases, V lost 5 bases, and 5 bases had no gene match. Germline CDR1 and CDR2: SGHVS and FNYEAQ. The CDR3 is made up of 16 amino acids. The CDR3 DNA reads TGTGCCAGCAGCGCGACTAGCGGGGGTCTCTACAATGAGCAGTTCTTC. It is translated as CASSATSGGLYNEQFF.

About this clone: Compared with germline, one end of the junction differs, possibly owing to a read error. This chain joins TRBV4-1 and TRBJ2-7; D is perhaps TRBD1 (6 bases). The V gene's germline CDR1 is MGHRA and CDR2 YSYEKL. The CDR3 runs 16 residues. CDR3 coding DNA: TGCGCCAGCAGCCAAATACCGACAGGCCGCTCCTCCGAGCAGTACTTC. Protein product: CASSQIPTGRSSEQYF.

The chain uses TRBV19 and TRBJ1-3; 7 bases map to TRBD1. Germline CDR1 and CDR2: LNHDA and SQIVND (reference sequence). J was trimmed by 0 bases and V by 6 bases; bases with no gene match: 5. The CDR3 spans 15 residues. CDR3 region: CASSEQGPSGNTIYF. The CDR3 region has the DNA TGTGCCAGTAGCGAACAGGGGCCCTCTGGAAACACCATATATTTT.

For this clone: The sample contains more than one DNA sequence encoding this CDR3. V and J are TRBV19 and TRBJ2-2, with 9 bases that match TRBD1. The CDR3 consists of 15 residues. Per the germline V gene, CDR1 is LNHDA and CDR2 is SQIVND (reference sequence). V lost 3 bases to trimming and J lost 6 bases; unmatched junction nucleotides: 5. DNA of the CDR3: TGTGCCAGTAGTATTTGGGGACAGGGTGCCGGGGAGCTGTTTTTT. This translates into CASSIWGQGAGELFF.

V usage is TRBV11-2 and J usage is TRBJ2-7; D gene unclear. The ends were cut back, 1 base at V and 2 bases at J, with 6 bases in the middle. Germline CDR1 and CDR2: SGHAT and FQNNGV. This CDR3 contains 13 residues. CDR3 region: CASSLVLAYEQYF. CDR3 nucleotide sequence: TGTGCCAGCAGCTTAGTTCTAGCCTACGAGCAGTACTTC.

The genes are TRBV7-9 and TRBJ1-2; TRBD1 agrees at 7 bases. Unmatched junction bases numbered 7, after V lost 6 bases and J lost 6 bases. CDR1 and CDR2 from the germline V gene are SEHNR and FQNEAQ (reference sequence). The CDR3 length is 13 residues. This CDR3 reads CASSLGGVHGYTF. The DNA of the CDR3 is TGTGCCAGCAGTCTAGGGGGCGTTCATGGCTACACCTTC.

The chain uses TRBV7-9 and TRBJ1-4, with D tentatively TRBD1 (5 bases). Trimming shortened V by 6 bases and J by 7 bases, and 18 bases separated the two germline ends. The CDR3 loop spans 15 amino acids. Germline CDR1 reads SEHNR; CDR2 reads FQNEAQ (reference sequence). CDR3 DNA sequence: TGTGCCAGCAGTTCTCCGAACAGGCTCAGTGAAAAACTGTTTTTT. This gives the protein CASSSPNRLSEKLFF. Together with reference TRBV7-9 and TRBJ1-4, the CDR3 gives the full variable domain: DTGVSQNPRHKITKRGQNVTFRCDPISEHNRLYWYRQTLGQGPEFLTYFQNEAQLEKSRLLSDRFSAERPKGSFSTLEIQRTEQGDSAMYLCASSSPNRLSEKLFFGSGTQLSVL.

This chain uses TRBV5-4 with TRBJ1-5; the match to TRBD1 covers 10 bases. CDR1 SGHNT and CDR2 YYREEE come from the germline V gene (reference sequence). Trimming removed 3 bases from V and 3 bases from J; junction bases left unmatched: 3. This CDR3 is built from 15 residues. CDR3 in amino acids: CASSSGTGANQPQHF. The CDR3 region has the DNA TGTGCCAGCAGCTCTGGGACAGGGGCCAATCAGCCCCAGCATTTT.

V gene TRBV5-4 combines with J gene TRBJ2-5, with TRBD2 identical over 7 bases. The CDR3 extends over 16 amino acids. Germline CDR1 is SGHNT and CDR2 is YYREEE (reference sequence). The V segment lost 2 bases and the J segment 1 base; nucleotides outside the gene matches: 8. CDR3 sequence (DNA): TGTGCCAGCAGCTTTTTTGCGGGAGTACGCCAAGAGACCCAGTACTTC. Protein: CASSFFAGVRQETQYF.

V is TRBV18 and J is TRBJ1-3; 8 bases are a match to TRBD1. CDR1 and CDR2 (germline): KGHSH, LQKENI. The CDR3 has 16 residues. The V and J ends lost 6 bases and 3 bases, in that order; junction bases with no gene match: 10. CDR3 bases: TGTGCCAGCTCGCGCGGGACAGGAAACCTTGGAAACACCATATATTTT. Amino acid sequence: CASSRGTGNLGNTIYF.

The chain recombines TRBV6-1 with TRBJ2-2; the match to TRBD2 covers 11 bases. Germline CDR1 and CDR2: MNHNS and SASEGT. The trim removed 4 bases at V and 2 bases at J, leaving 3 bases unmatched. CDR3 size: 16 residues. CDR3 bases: TGTGCCAGCAGTGCACTAGCGGGGGTAAACACCGGGGAGCTGTTTTTT. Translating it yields CASSALAGVNTGELFF.

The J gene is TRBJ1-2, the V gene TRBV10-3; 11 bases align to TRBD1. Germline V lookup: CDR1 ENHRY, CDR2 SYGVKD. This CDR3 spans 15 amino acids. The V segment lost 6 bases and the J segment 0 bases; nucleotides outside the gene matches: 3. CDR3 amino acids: CAIRGQGDANYGYTF. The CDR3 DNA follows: TGTGCCATCAGGGGACAGGGGGACGCTAACTATGGCTACACCTTC.